Listed below are T cell receptor beta chains from one sample, sequenced in a study of vaccination and CD4 T cells after COVID-19. These receptors have no identified antigens. TCRdb re-called the PCR reads through MiXCR, storing one row per CDR3 protein. The sample carries some 21,000 distinct CDR3 sequences, less than 65% recorded once. The sequencing used CD4+ T cells from blood, cultured in vitro, collected after SARS-CoV-2 vaccination. The source of these receptors is a human donor who received a COVID-19 vaccine. Both conserved end residues are part of each CDR3. The order of the fields is V gene, CDR3 length, J gene, clone size, D gene, CDR3 DNA, CDR3 protein. D genes are given only for firm matches. Expanded clones get a size class; other rows say once, few or many, or leave the size out.

TRBV19,16,TRBJ1-1,-,-,TGTGCCAGTAGTATCCAGAGACAGGCTCTGAACACTGAAGCTTTCTTT,CASSIQRQALNTEAFF
TRBV28,15,TRBJ1-4,once,TRBD1,TGTGCCAGCAGTTTATCCCCCCACAGGGGGGAAAAACTGTTTTTT,CASSLSPHRGEKLFF
TRBV5-1,18,TRBJ1-1,once,-,TGCGCCAGCAGCTTGGGGACCATGATGAGTGGACGTGGGACTGAAGCTTTCTTT,CASSLGTMMSGRGTEAFF
TRBV15,12,TRBJ2-5,-,-,TGTGCCACCAGCAGATCCACAGGGACCCAGTACTTC,CATSRSTGTQYF
TRBV12-5,12,TRBJ1-1,-,-,TGTGCTAGTGGCTTAGATGGCCAGGAGGCTTTCTTT,CASGLDGQEAFF
TRBV30,12,TRBJ1-2,few,-,TGTGCCTGGAGGGCCAAGGGGGGCGGCTACACCTTC,CAWRAKGGGYTF
TRBV20-1,11,TRBJ1-2,-,-,TGCAGTGCTCGGGGGGCCTATGGCTACACCTTC,CSARGAYGYTF
TRBV7-9,14,TRBJ1-2,-,TRBD1,TGTGCCAGCAGCCCCGGGCTACAGGGGTACGGCTACACCTTC,CASSPGLQGYGYTF
TRBV6-1,15,TRBJ1-6,-,TRBD1,TGTGCCAGCAGCACTGGCCAGGGGGGGAATTCACCCCTCCACTTT,CASSTGQGGNSPLHF
TRBV19,16,TRBJ1-2,-,TRBD1,TGTGCCAGTAGTGCGGGACAGGGGGTTGGAAACTATGGCTACACCTTC,CASSAGQGVGNYGYTF
TRBV30,14,TRBJ1-2,-,-,TGTGCCTGGACGAGAGGCCTCGGTGGGTATGGCTACACCTTC,CAWTRGLGGYGYTF
TRBV2,15,TRBJ2-1,-,-,TGTGCCAGCAGACCCCGGGCCAATCCCTACAATGAGCAGTTCTTC,CASRPRANPYNEQFF
TRBV7-7,14,TRBJ2-1,-,-,TGTGCCAGCAGCTCCTACACTAAGATTAATGAGCAGTTCTTC,CASSSYTKINEQFF
TRBV7-8,15,TRBJ2-3,-,TRBD2,TGTGCCAGCAGCTTGGCTAGCGGGGGCACAGATACGCAGTATTTT,CASSLASGGTDTQYF
TRBV7-9,15,TRBJ1-5,few,-,TGTGCCAGCAGCTTAGATGGGGAGGGGAGACAGCCCCAGCATTTT,CASSLDGEGRQPQHF
TRBV7-2,14,TRBJ1-1,-,-,TGTGCCAGCAGCCTACAAAATGGGAACACTGAAGCTTTCTTT,CASSLQNGNTEAFF
TRBV11-1,16,TRBJ2-2,-,TRBD2,TGTGCCAGCAGCTTAGTAGCGGGGGCCTCCACCGGGGAGCTGTTTTTT,CASSLVAGASTGELFF
TRBV30,13,TRBJ1-5,-,-,TGTGCCTGGAGGGGTGACTCCAATCAGCCCCAGCATTTT,CAWRGDSNQPQHF
TRBV12-3/TRBV12-4,15,TRBJ2-7,medium-sized,TRBD2,TGTGCCAGCAGTTTCAGGCTAGCGGGGTCCTACGAGCAGTACTTC,CASSFRLAGSYEQYF
TRBV10-1,13,TRBJ1-1,hyperexpanded,-,TGCGCCAGCAGTGTTGGGAAGAACACTGAAGCTTTCTTT,CASSVGKNTEAFF
TRBV12-3/TRBV12-4,14,TRBJ2-7,-,-,TGTGCCAGCACTTTTAGTCTTGGCTCCTACGAGCAGTACTTC,CASTFSLGSYEQYF
TRBV5-4,16,TRBJ1-5,few,TRBD1,TGTGCCAGCAGCTTGTGGACAGGGGCCCACAATCAGCCCCAGCATTTT,CASSLWTGAHNQPQHF
TRBV20-1,11,TRBJ2-2,-,-,TGCAGTGCTGAAAACACCGGGGAGCTGTTTTTT,CSAENTGELFF
TRBV12-3/TRBV12-4,13,TRBJ2-5,few,-,TGTGCCAGCAGTTACACAGGTCTGGAGACCCAGTACTTC,CASSYTGLETQYF
TRBV3-1,14,TRBJ2-7,-,-,TGTGCCAGCAGCCAAGATGCAGCTACCTACGAGCAGTACTTC,CASSQDAATYEQYF
TRBV6-1,14,TRBJ2-7,-,TRBD2,TGTGCCAGCAGTCCCTTAGCGGGTCTCCGCGAGCAGTACTTC,CASSPLAGLREQYF
TRBV15,16,TRBJ2-5,few,-,TGTGCCACCAGCAGAGAAGGGTCACGACCTACGGAGACCCAGTACTTC,CATSREGSRPTETQYF
TRBV7-2,15,TRBJ1-1,-,TRBD1,TGTGCCAGCAGTTATATTGACAGGGGAAGGACTGAAGCTTTCTTT,CASSYIDRGRTEAFF
TRBV21-1,14,TRBJ1-1,-,-,TGTGCCAGCAGCTTTCTCGGACGGCCACTTGAAGCTTTCTTT,CASSFLGRPLEAFF
TRBV6-1,11,TRBJ1-2,once,-,TGTGCCACGGCCATTAACTATGGCTACACCTTC,CATAINYGYTF
TRBV7-9,15,TRBJ2-5,-,TRBD2,TGTGCCAGCAGCCCTGGGACTAGCGGGGCGGAGACCCAGTACTTC,CASSPGTSGAETQYF
TRBV2,14,TRBJ1-1,few,TRBD1,TGTGCCAGCGTAGACAGGGCGGGGGACCTTGAAGCTTTCTTT,CASVDRAGDLEAFF
TRBV19,16,TRBJ2-2,-,TRBD1,TGTGCCAGTACCCCGGCCGGGACAGGGGGCCTCGGGGAGCTGTTTTTT,CASTPAGTGGLGELFF
TRBV4-2,19,TRBJ2-3,-,TRBD2,TGTGCCAGCAGCCCCAATATCCTAGCGGGGGGGCCTAGCACAGATACGCAGTATTTT,CASSPNILAGGPSTDTQYF
TRBV10-2,19,TRBJ2-3,-,-,TGCGCCAGCAACGGGAGAGTGACAGGGATGTTACCCCGCACAGATACGCAGTATTTT,CASNGRVTGMLPRTDTQYF
TRBV7-9,14,TRBJ1-6,few,-,TGTGCCAGCAGGGAGGGGCAGGGAAATTCACCCCTCCACTTT,CASREGQGNSPLHF
TRBV20-1,14,TRBJ2-3,few,TRBD1,TGCAGTGCTGGCCCCGGGACAGGCACAGATACGCAGTATTTT,CSAGPGTGTDTQYF
TRBV25-1,11,TRBJ2-7,-,-,TGTGCCAGCAGTGCCCTAGTCGAGCAGTACTTC,CASSALVEQYF
TRBV20-1,14,TRBJ1-6,-,TRBD1,TGCAGTGCTAGAGATCAGGGGGCCTACTCACCCCTCCACTTT,CSARDQGAYSPLHF
TRBV30,15,TRBJ1-2,few,-,TGTGCCTGGAGTGTACGAGCGGCCGGGACGCGTGGCTACACCTTC,CAWSVRAAGTRGYTF
TRBV20-1,15,TRBJ2-1,once,TRBD2,TGCAGTGCTAGGGATAGGACTAGCGGTCTGGATGAGCAGTTCTTC,CSARDRTSGLDEQFF
TRBV7-7,14,TRBJ2-7,-,TRBD2,TGTGCCAGCAGCTTAGGGGGACTAGCGGAGCGGCAGTACTTC,CASSLGGLAERQYF
TRBV5-6,15,TRBJ1-2,-,-,TGTGCCAGCAGCTTGGTACTCGGGACTTCCTATGGCTACACCTTC,CASSLVLGTSYGYTF
TRBV7-2,14,TRBJ1-2,-,-,TGTGCCAGCAGCTTAGTCGCCGGGGACTATGGCTACACCTTC,CASSLVAGDYGYTF
TRBV21-1,11,TRBJ2-7,-,-,TGTGCCAGCAGCTGGTGCTACGAGCAGTACTTC,CASSWCYEQYF
TRBV24-1,14,TRBJ2-2,-,TRBD1,TGTGCCACCTCAGACAGGGGGTACACCGGGGAGCTGTTTTTT,CATSDRGYTGELFF
TRBV23-1,15,TRBJ1-4,-,-,TGCGCCAGCACTCAAGCTGGTCCGGCGGATGAAAAACTGTTTTTT,CASTQAGPADEKLFF
TRBV6-1,17,TRBJ2-7,-,TRBD2,TGTGCCAGCAGTCCACGACTAGCGGGGGACCGTCTCTACGAGCAGTACTTC,CASSPRLAGDRLYEQYF
TRBV30,13,TRBJ1-2,few,-,TGTGCCTGGAAAACAGAATCGAACTATGGCTACACCTTC,CAWKTESNYGYTF
TRBV6-1,14,TRBJ1-2,few,TRBD1,TGTGCCAGCAGATCCCGGACAGGGCAGGTTGGCTACACCTTC,CASRSRTGQVGYTF